This T cell receptor (beta chain) was obtained from a study of technical replicates of blood from a few donors. V lost 9 bases to trimming and J lost 6 bases; unmatched junction nucleotides: 6. Per the germline V gene, CDR1 is ENHRY and CDR2 is SYGVKD. The CDR3 runs 14 residues. Repertoires were generated with immunoSEQ multiplex PCR, while TCRdb's copy carries only in-frame clones and drops some. The table shows tens of thousands of clones, with around 97% occurring only once. This clonotype was obtained from a human donor in good health. The sample comprised T cells isolated from PBMCs. The chain couples TRBV10-3 to TRBJ2-2; TRBD1 aligns across 11 bases. CDR3 DNA: TGTGCCATGGCCGGGACAGGGGGGGCCGGGGAGCTGTTTTTT. Translation: CAMAGTGGAGELFF.